These 18 T cell receptor beta chains were all obtained from the same sample, sequenced in a study of T cells of healthy individuals. TCRdb processed the 5' RACE reads anew with MiXCR; each CDR3 protein has one entry. The sample contains 63,000 or so distinct CDR3 sequences, around 15% of which appear only once. These receptors all come from a human donor in good health.

A few counts support this clonotype. The rearrangement joins TRBV12-3 or TRBV12-4 to TRBJ2-5; D unclear. This CDR3 spans 15 amino acids. Deletions cut 4 bases from V and 0 bases from J, with 12 bases between. Here the CDR3 reads CASSSFGAHQETQYF. The CDR3 bases are TGTGCCAGCAGTTCTTTCGGCGCACACCAAGAGACCCAGTACTTC.

This clonotype has a handful of counts. The chain recombines TRBV28 with TRBJ1-4, with D maybe TRBD1 (5 bases). Per the germline V gene, CDR1 is MDHEN and CDR2 is SYDVKM. CDR3 length equals 15 residues. Trimming pared 3 bases from V and 2 bases from J, leaving 10 bases between. For the CDR3, the DNA is TGTGCCAGCAGTTTTGGGGGGGGGACTAATGAAAAACTGTTTTTT. Its translation: CASSFGGGTNEKLFF.

Many counts were recorded for this clonotype. V and J are TRBV29-1 and TRBJ1-1; D is unresolved. Trimming shortened V by 4 bases and J by 0 bases, and 15 bases separated the two germline ends. Germline assignment: CDR1 SQVTM and CDR2 ANQGSEA. The CDR3 contains 15 residues. The CDR3: CSVAPRTVMNTEAFF. CDR3 nucleotides: TGCAGCGTTGCCCCCCGGACCGTTATGAACACTGAAGCTTTCTTT.

This clonotype was detected a few times. The chain joins TRBV5-1 to TRBJ2-5; no firm D call. This CDR3 contains 12 residues. Germline lookup yields CDR1 SGHRS and CDR2 YFSETQ. Trimming shortened V by 2 bases and J by 5 bases, and 7 bases separated the two germline ends. CDR3 residues: CASSFPAETQYF. CDR3 nucleotide sequence: TGCGCCAGCAGCTTCCCGGCGGAGACCCAGTACTTC.

This clonotype was found a few times. The chain recombines TRBV21-1 with TRBJ2-3; the D call of TRBD2 is as the table states it, not checked on the DNA. TRBV21-1 is an annotated pseudogene. The length of the CDR3 is 15 residues. CDR3 nucleotide sequence: TGTGCCAGCGGGGTTTGGCGGGGGGCCCCAGATACGCAGTATTTT. Translation: CASGVWRGAPDTQYF.

This clonotype was seen ten or more times. The chain uses TRBV12-3 or TRBV12-4 and TRBJ2-7; 9 nucleotides match TRBD1. The CDR3 loop spans 16 amino acids. The V and J ends lost 6 bases and 5 bases, in that order; junction bases with no gene match: 14. In nucleotides, the CDR3 is TGTGCCAGCAGGATGCAAACGACAGGGGGTGTGCACGAGCAGTACTTC. It yields the protein CASRMQTTGGVHEQYF.

The genes are TRBV14 and TRBJ2-3; no reliable D call. Germline loops: CDR1 SGHDN, CDR2 FVKESK. The CDR3 extends over 13 amino acids. V shed 5 bases and J shed 3 bases, with 9 bases lying between them. The CDR3 coding sequence is TGTGCCAGCAGCTCCCTTCGTACAGATACGCAGTATTTT. Its protein is CASSSLRTDTQYF.

A word on this clonotype: This may arise from a read error, as a much more abundant clone is one base away. The chain carries TRBV5-1 and TRBJ2-7, with 8 bases aligning to TRBD1. CDR1 and CDR2 from the germline V gene are SGHRS and YFSETQ. The CDR3 consists of 16 residues. J lost 6 bases, V lost 4 bases, and 15 bases had no gene match. DNA of the CDR3: TGCGCCAGCAGCCCCGGACAAGGGACAGGAAATTTCGAGCAGTACTTC. Encoded protein: CASSPGQGTGNFEQYF.

This clonotype was seen only a few times. At one of its ends the junction is not consistent with the germline gene, which may arise from a read error. The CDR3 nucleotides are TGTGCCAGCAGCCCAGCCCACTTC. It is translated as CASSPAHF. The V gene is TRBV7-9, the J gene TRBJ2-4; D call uncertain. The CDR3 sequence is 8 residues long. CDR1 and CDR2 from the germline V gene are SEHNR and FQNEAQ (reference sequence).

This clonotype showed up just a few times. The chain joins TRBV7-2 to TRBJ1-2; tentatively, D is TRBD1 (6 bases). From germline, CDR1 is SGHTA and CDR2 FQGNSA. The CDR3 consists of 15 residues. Trimming removed 2 bases at V and 6 bases at J, with 16 bases between. This CDR3 reads CASSLWRGGAHGYTF. For the CDR3, the DNA is TGTGCCAGCAGCTTATGGAGGGGGGGGGCGCATGGCTACACCTTC. Filled out from reference TRBV7-2 and TRBJ1-2, the complete variable domain reads GAGVSQSPSNKVTEKGKDVELRCDPISGHTALYWYRQSLGQGLEFLIYFQGNSAPDKSGLPSDRFSAERTGGSVSTLTIQRTQQEDSAVYLCASSLWRGGAHGYTFGSGTRLTVV.

This clonotype showed up just once. It may be a read error: a sequence one base away is much more abundant. This CDR3 fails to terminate in the conserved phenylalanine or tryptophan, so it likely reflects a read error. CDR3 in DNA: TGTGCCAGCAGCCCCATGACTAGCTTCTACGAGCAGTACCTC. Encoded protein: CASSPMTSFYEQYL. J is TRBJ2-7 and V is TRBV7-2; 7 bases map to TRBD2. This CDR3 has 14 amino acids. The junction had 7 bases not matched to a gene; V was cut back by 5 bases and J by 3 bases. CDR1 SGHTA and CDR2 FQGNSA come from the germline V gene.

The genes are TRBV6-2 or TRBV6-3 and TRBJ2-5, with D hard to call. The length of the CDR3 is 13 residues. V lost 2 bases and J lost 8, with 12 bases in between. From germline, CDR1 is MNHEY and CDR2 SVGEGT. The DNA of the CDR3 is TGTGCCAGCAGTTACCCTCCAGGAATAACCCAGTACTTC. It encodes CASSYPPGITQYF.

CDR3 in amino acids: CASSQEGGSGRSGGTDTQYF. CDR3 nucleotides: TGTGCCAGCAGCCAAGAGGGGGGTAGCGGGAGATCAGGGGGTACAGATACGCAGTATTTT. This rearrangement joins TRBV4-2 to TRBJ2-3, with 9 bases matching TRBD2. CDR1 and CDR2 from the germline V gene are LGHNA and YNFKEQ. CDR3 length equals 20 residues. J gave up 3 bases and V 0 bases, and 16 bases lay outside the gene matches.

This clonotype was seen a handful of times. V is TRBV19 and J is TRBJ2-7; D is undetermined. CDR3 length: 15 residues. Germline V gives CDR1 LNHDA, CDR2 SQIVND (reference sequence). The V and J ends lost 5 bases and 6 bases respectively, with 20 bases between them. The CDR3 protein is CASSAPGSLMFEQYF. The CDR3 nucleotides are TGTGCCAGTAGTGCTCCCGGGTCCCTTATGTTCGAGCAGTACTTC.

The chain has TRBV5-1 and TRBJ2-7; D is possibly TRBD1 or TRBD2 (5 bases each). Germline V gene sequence: CDR1 SGHRS, CDR2 YFSETQ. With 4 bases removed from V and 0 bases from J, the gap between germline ends came to 17 bases. This CDR3 has 16 residues. The CDR3 is CASSPGEGVSSYEQYF. In DNA form, the CDR3 reads TGCGCCAGCAGCCCCGGGGAAGGGGTTAGCTCCTACGAGCAGTACTTC.

V gene TRBV27 combines with J gene TRBJ2-3, with 13 bases lining up with TRBD2. This CDR3 has 18 amino acids. CDR1 and CDR2 (germline): MNHEY, SMNVEV (reference sequence). V shed 3 bases, J shed 4 bases, and the junction held 10 bases outside the gene matches. The CDR3 loop is CASSLEAPGLAGSDTQYF. The CDR3 DNA is TGTGCCAGCAGTTTGGAAGCCCCGGGACTAGCGGGATCAGATACGCAGTATTTT.

This clonotype was detected many times. The J gene is TRBJ1-4, the V gene TRBV6-5, with D perhaps matching TRBD1 (5 bases). Germline-derived CDR1 and CDR2 are MNHEY and SVGAGI. V lost 6 bases, J lost 7 bases, and 15 bases lay in between. This CDR3 spans 14 amino acids. The CDR3 loop is CASRPGTQVEKLFF. DNA for the CDR3: TGTGCCAGCAGACCCGGGACTCAAGTTGAAAAACTGTTTTTT.

This clonotype was picked up many times. Germline and junction disagree at one end, which may indicate a read error. The gene calls are TRBV25-1 and TRBJ2-1; D may be TRBD2 (7 bases). Germline CDR1 MGHDK, CDR2 SYGVNS. The CDR3 is 16 residues long. CDR3 in DNA: TGTGCCTGCAGTGGGGGGGGCGGGAGTGTTTCAAATGAGCAGTTCTTC. It codes for CACSGGGGSVSNEQFF.